Listed below are T cell receptor beta chains from one sample, sequenced in a study of blood T cell repertoires in COVID-19. The assay was immunoSEQ multiplex PCR, and TCRdb's table has in-frame clones only and misses some. The sample has approximately 110,000 clones, roughly 79% seen once; the top ten hold 37%. The sequenced material came from peripheral blood. Receptors were obtained from a man older than 75 with acute or convalescent COVID-19. The CDR3 runs from the conserved cysteine through the conserved F or W. Fields, in order: V gene, clone size, J gene, D gene, CDR3 DNA, CDR3 protein. A D gene is named only where the DNA matches it firmly. Part of the rows lack a size; the others show once, few, many or a class for expanded clones.

TRBV11-2,.,TRBJ2-6,.,TGTGCCAGCAGCTTGGGGCACTCTGGGGCCAACGTCCTGACTTTC,CASSLGHSGANVLTF
TRBV7-2,once,TRBJ2-1,.,TGTGCCAGCAGCCCAAACAGGGTTGGTGAGCAGTTCTTC,CASSPNRVGEQFF
TRBV6-2/TRBV6-3,.,TRBJ1-1,.,TGTGCCAGCAGTTACGCCCGGGGGAGGAACACTGAAGCTTTCTTT,CASSYARGRNTEAFF
TRBV30,.,TRBJ2-6,.,TGTGCCTGGAGTGTAAACCACAGGGGGGGCGTCCTGACTTTC,CAWSVNHRGGVLTF
TRBV28,.,TRBJ2-1,TRBD2,TGTGCCAGCAGTTTAGCGGGAGCCCCTTCGAATGAGCAGTTCTTC,CASSLAGAPSNEQFF
TRBV5-8,.,TRBJ2-7,.,TGTGCCAGCAGCTTGGCCGTCCTCGGGACAATATCCTACGAGCAGTACTTC,CASSLAVLGTISYEQYF
TRBV28,.,TRBJ2-1,.,TGTGCCAGCAGTTCCCGCCTGCACAGTGAGCAGTTCTTC,CASSSRLHSEQFF
TRBV3-1/TRBV3-2,once,TRBJ1-2,.,TGTGCCAGCAGCCAAGGCAGGGTCGGTGGCTACACCTTC,CASSQGRVGGYTF
TRBV6-2/TRBV6-3,.,TRBJ1-3,.,TGTGCCAGCAGTTATAGCGCGGGACTAGCTGGAAACACCATATATTTT,CASSYSAGLAGNTIYF
TRBV4-1,.,TRBJ1-6,TRBD1,TGCGCCAGCAGCGGCGCTTGGGACAGGTCAAATTCACCCCTCCACTTT,CASSGAWDRSNSPLHF
TRBV5-1,once,TRBJ1-2,TRBD1,TGCGCCAGCAGCTTGGGACAGGGCGACTATGGCTACACCTTC,CASSLGQGDYGYTF
TRBV6-5,.,TRBJ1-5,.,TGTGCCAGCGAGGCAGACGCCAATCAGCCCCAGCATTTT,CASEADANQPQHF
TRBV19,few,TRBJ2-1,.,TGTGCCAGTAGTATTTTTAGGGGGTCGGTTACCCAGTTCTTC,CASSIFRGSVTQFF
TRBV11-2,.,TRBJ1-2,.,TGTGCCAGCAGCTTTTTTGGGAGCTATGGCTACACCTTC,CASSFFGSYGYTF
TRBV2,few,TRBJ1-5,.,TGTGCCACCGGGGGGGGTGGTCAGCCCCAGCATTTT,CATGGGGQPQHF
TRBV5-1,.,TRBJ1-1,.,TGCGCCAGCAGCGAGCTTGAGAACACTGAAGCTTTCTTT,CASSELENTEAFF
TRBV10-3,.,TRBJ2-1,TRBD2,TGTGCCACTAGAAGCGGGATTGAGCAGTTCTTC,CATRSGIEQFF
TRBV6-5,.,TRBJ2-2,.,TGTGCCAGCATGAGGAGGACCGGGGAGCTGTTTTTT,CASMRRTGELFF
TRBV28,.,TRBJ2-1,TRBD2,TGTGCCAGCAGTACTCGACTAGCGGACAATGAGCAGTTCTTC,CASSTRLADNEQFF
TRBV5-4,.,TRBJ2-7,TRBD1,TGTGCCAGCAGCTTGGGGACAGGGATCTCCTACGAGCAGTACTTC,CASSLGTGISYEQYF
TRBV7-2,.,TRBJ2-7,TRBD2,TGTGCCAGCAGCCGCGAACCGGGGGGGAGCTCCTACGAGCAGTACTTC,CASSREPGGSSYEQYF
TRBV4-1,few,TRBJ2-7,.,TGCGCCAGCAGCCAGGCAGGTAGAGCTGACGAGCAGTACTTC,CASSQAGRADEQYF
TRBV9,.,TRBJ2-5,.,TGTGCCAGCAGCGTAGGACAGCTCCAAGAGACCCAGTACTTC,CASSVGQLQETQYF
TRBV19,.,TRBJ1-1,.,TGTGCCACAAGTGACCTTGCTGCAGGCAACACTGAAGCTTTCTTT,CATSDLAAGNTEAFF
TRBV5-1,once,TRBJ2-3,.,TGCGCCAGCAGCCTAGATCGGGATACGCAGTATTTT,CASSLDRDTQYF
TRBV9,.,TRBJ1-1,.,TGTGCCAGCAGCGCTCTGACAGAAAGTTACACTGAAGCTTTCTTT,CASSALTESYTEAFF
TRBV2,.,TRBJ2-7,TRBD1,TGTGCCAGCAGTACAGGGGGGGAGCAGTACTTC,CASSTGGEQYF
TRBV15,.,TRBJ2-2,.,TGTGCCACCAGAGACAGCGACTTCGCCGGGGAGCTGTTTTTT,CATRDSDFAGELFF
TRBV7-3,.,TRBJ1-1,.,TGTGCCAGCAGCTTAATCCCGGGAAGGAACACTGAAGCTTTCTTT,CASSLIPGRNTEAFF
TRBV5-6,.,TRBJ1-1,.,TGTGCCAGCAGCTTGGAAGGGGTATGGACACCAATCCGGCACACTGAAGCTTTCTTT,CASSLEGVWTPIRHTEAFF
TRBV10-1,.,TRBJ1-5,.,TGCGCCAGCAGTGAGTCGGTGGGCGCGAGCAATCAGCCCCAGCATTTT,CASSESVGASNQPQHF
TRBV18,.,TRBJ2-3,TRBD2,TGTGCCAGCTCCCTTGGACTAGCGGGAACCACAGATACGCAGTATTTT,CASSLGLAGTTDTQYF
TRBV29-1,.,TRBJ2-7,.,TGCAGCGTCCTAGCCGGACTGGGGTTGCAGTACTTC,CSVLAGLGLQYF
TRBV7-2,.,TRBJ1-1,.,TGTGCCAGCAGCTTAGCAACGGATCGGGGGGCGCTGAGCACTGAAGCTTTCTTT,CASSLATDRGALSTEAFF
TRBV7-3,.,TRBJ2-3,TRBD2,TGTGCCAGCAGCTTAATCGGGGGGGCCGAGAAAGATACGCAGTATTTT,CASSLIGGAEKDTQYF
TRBV27,.,TRBJ1-3,TRBD1,TGTGCCAGCAGTGACAGGGGAAATCCTGGAAACACCATATATTTT,CASSDRGNPGNTIYF
TRBV6-5,.,TRBJ1-6,.,TGTGCCACGGATAATTCACCCCTCCACTTT,CATDNSPLHF
TRBV9,.,TRBJ1-4,.,TGTGCCAGCAGCGTAGGTCCAGCCACCAGCGAGGAAAAACTGTTTTTT,CASSVGPATSEEKLFF
TRBV28,.,TRBJ1-2,.,TGTGCCAGCAGTTTACCAGGGATTGATGGCTACACCTTC,CASSLPGIDGYTF
TRBV19,.,TRBJ2-2,TRBD2,TGTGCCAGTAGTATATACGGCGGGAGTCGCACCGGGGAGCTGTTTTTT,CASSIYGGSRTGELFF
TRBV10-3,.,TRBJ2-5,.,TGTGCCATCAGGAGGAGCCCAGGGCCTCAAGAGACCCAGTACTTC,CAIRRSPGPQETQYF